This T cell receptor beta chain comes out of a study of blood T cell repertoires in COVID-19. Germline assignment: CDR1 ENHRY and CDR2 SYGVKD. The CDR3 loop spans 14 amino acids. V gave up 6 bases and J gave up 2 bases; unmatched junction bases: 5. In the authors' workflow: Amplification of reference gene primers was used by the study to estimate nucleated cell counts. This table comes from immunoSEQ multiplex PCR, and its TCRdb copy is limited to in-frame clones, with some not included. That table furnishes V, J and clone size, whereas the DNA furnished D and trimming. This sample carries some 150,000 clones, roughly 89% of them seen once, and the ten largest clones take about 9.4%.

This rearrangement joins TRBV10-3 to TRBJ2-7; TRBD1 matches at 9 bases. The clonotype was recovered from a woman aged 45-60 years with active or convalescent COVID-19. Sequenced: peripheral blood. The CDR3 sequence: CAISRDRVTYEQYF. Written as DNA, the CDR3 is TGTGCCATCAGCCGGGACAGGGTAACCTACGAGCAGTACTTC.